This TCR beta chain was observed in a study of T cells in Graves' hyperthyroidism and ophthalmopathy (dated by TCRdb to between 2018 and 2021). Broadly, across the study: To identify TCR V-J signatures that set the groups apart, the researchers used a discovery cohort of 100 patients, made up of some 41 with Graves' ophthalmopathy and some 58 with stable Graves' hyperthyroidism. Prospective prediction of ophthalmopathy was tested in an independent validation cohort consisting of 18 hyperthyroidism patients and 17 patients who later progressed to ophthalmopathy. For training and testing, the roughly 93 patients in the discovery cohort were randomly divided in a 7:3 ratio. The study also compared thyroid tissue and blood T-cell repertoires from about 6 Graves' hyperthyroidism patients. Once sampling was done, hyperthyroidism patients were given methimazole at a starting dose of 30 mg daily, whereas ophthalmopathy patients were given high-dose intravenous methylprednisolone. The paper reports TCR Vbeta CDR3 sequencing of more than 120 peripheral blood samples: around 41 ophthalmopathy, approximately 74 hyperthyroidism and approximately 17 progressor patients.

TCR beta CDR3 regions were amplified from RNA transcripts. A first-round RT-PCR of the TCR CDR3 used the HTBI primer set with the Qiagen OneStep RT-PCR kit. A second multiplex PCR round built the libraries, followed by size selection and purification. Sequencing of the libraries was done on an Illumina HiSeq2000 using paired-end 100 bp reads. The authors processed their data as follows. SOAPnuke was used to process the raw data, with reads discarded if the reads contained adapters or uncalled bases, had a mean Phred below 15, or lacked an exact constant-primer or identifier match. COPE v1.2.5 was used to merge the high-quality paired reads, and each unique nucleotide sequence was defined as a clonotype. Clonotypes were aligned to IMGT TRBV, TRBD and TRBJ reference segments using MiTCR v1.1. Analysis was restricted to V-J combinations with a frequency above 0.0001, which covered about 99% of repertoires. A TCS score was defined as the ratio of F50 (clonal expansion) to E x V (chaos), with BLOSUM62-based TCRdist applied between CDR3 peptides within each V-J. Welch's t-statistics and random forest reduced fewer than 600 V-J features to 13, which were used in a naive Bayes classifier (R e1071). The Morisita-Horn index was used to measure how similar the thyroid and blood repertoires were. TCRdb reran the public reads through fastp at Q25 and MiXCR, keeping productive beta chains. Entries that share a CDR3 protein sequence are merged under the most common genes and DNA. These V and J calls are TCRdb output, not the study's own analysis. The sample has roughly 500,000 distinct CDR3 sequences on record, 40% to 50% of them singletons. The ten largest account for around 47% of the sample.

Note on this clonotype: The clone's antigen remains unknown. As the CDR3 is not closed by the conserved phenylalanine or tryptophan, this likely results from a read error.

Exclusion was applied to patients with uncontrolled infections, other autoimmune diseases, pregnancy or lactation. Diagnoses relied on clinical symptoms, serum thyroxine and TRAb, thyroid ultrasound and orbital computed tomography. Trizol reagent was used to extract total RNA, and RNA quality was then checked on an Agilent 2100 Bioanalyzer. The length of the CDR3 is 12 amino acids, counting both ends. The retained sequence is limited to the CDR3, 36 bases, with the frame set at the first base. The junction carries 5 bases between V and J, which are trimmed by 4 bases and 1 base respectively. Study-wide conclusions, independent of this receptor: Most expanded thyroid clonotypes (frequency above 0.001) were also detected in blood, a finding suggesting that blood repertoires may reflect thyroid immune responses. During validation, the model predicted progression to ophthalmopathy a median of approximately 6.5 months ahead of onset, with approximately 70% sensitivity and more than 72% specificity. Sample size was not statistically predetermined, and blinding of investigators to group allocation was not performed. A 13 V-J signature model separated ophthalmopathy from stable hyperthyroidism, with about 90% sensitivity and about 81% specificity in cross-validation and 80%/75% in testing.

The chain uses TRBV12-3 or TRBV12-4 and TRBJ2-7, with TRBD2 as a weak D call on 5 bases. This clonotype was sampled from an adult woman with Graves' disease, either hyperthyroidism or ophthalmopathy (not recorded which). What was sequenced was peripheral blood or thyroid tissue (not recorded which). CDR3 region: CASSWTSYEQYL. The DNA sequence reads TGTGCCAGCAGTTGGACTTCCTACGAGCAGTACCTT.